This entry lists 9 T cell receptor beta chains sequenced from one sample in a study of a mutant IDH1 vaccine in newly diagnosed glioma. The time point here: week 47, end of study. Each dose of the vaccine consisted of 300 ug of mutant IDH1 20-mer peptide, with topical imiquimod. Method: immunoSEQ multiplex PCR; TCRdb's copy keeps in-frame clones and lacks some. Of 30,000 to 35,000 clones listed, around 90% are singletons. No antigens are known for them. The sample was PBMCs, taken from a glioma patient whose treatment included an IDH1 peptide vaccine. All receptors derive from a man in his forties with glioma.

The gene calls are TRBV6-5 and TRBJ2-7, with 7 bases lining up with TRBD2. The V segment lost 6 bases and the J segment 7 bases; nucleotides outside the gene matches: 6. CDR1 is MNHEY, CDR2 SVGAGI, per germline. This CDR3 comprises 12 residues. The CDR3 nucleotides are TGTGCCAGCAGGGGTTGGGGGGGAGAGCAGTACTTC. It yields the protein CASRGWGGEQYF.

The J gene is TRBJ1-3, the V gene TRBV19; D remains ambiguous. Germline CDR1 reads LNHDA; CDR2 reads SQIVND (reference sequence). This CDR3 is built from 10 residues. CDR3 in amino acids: CGTGINTIYF. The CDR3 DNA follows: TGTGGGACTGGGATAAACACCATATATTTT.

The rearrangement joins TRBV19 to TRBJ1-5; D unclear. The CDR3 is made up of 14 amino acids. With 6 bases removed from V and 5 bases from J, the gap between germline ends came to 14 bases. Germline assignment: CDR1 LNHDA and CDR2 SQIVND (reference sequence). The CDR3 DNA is TGTGCCAGTAGCGGGCCGGGGAGGGATCAGCCCCAGCATTTT. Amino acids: CASSGPGRDQPQHF.

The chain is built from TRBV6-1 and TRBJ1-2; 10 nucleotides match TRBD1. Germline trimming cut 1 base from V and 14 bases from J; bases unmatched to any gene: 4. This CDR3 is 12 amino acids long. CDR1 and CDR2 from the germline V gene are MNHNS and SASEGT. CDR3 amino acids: CASSEGQGARTF. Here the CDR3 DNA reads TGTGCCAGCAGTGAAGGACAGGGGGCCAGAACCTTC.

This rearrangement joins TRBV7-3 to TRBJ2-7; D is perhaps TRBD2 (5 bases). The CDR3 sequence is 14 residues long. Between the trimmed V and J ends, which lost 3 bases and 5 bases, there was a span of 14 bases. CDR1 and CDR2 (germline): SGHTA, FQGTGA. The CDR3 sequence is CASSLTGSGHEQYF. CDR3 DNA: TGTGCCAGCAGCTTGACGGGGTCCGGACACGAGCAGTACTTC.

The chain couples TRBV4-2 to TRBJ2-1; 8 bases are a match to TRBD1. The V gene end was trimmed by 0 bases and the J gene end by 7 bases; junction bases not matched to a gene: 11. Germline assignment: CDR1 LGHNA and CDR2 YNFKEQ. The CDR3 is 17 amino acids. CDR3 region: CASSQEPSQGAKNEQFF. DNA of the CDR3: TGTGCCAGCAGCCAAGAACCCAGCCAGGGGGCGAAAAATGAGCAGTTCTTC.

DNA for the CDR3: TGCGCCAGCAGCTTGGCCGTGGGGAACACTGAAGCTTTCTTT. Translating gives CASSLAVGNTEAFF. The chain couples TRBV5-1 to TRBJ1-1; D gene ambiguous. The V and J ends lost 0 bases and 1 base respectively, with 7 bases between them. CDR1 and CDR2 (germline): SGHRS, YFSETQ. The CDR3 is made up of 14 amino acids.

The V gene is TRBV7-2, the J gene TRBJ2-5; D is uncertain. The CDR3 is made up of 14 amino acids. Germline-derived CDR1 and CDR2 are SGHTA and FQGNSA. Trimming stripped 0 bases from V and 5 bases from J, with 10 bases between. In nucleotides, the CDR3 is TGTGCCAGCAGCTTAGCGGGCGTGGGCGAGACCCAGTACTTC. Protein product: CASSLAGVGETQYF.

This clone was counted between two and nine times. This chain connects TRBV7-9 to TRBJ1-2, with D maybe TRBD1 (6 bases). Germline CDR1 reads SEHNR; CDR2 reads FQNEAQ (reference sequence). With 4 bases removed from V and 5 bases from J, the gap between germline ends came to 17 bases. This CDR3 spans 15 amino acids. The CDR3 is CASSSYRGQGYGYTF. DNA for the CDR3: TGTGCCAGCAGCTCATACCGGGGGCAAGGGTATGGCTACACCTTC.